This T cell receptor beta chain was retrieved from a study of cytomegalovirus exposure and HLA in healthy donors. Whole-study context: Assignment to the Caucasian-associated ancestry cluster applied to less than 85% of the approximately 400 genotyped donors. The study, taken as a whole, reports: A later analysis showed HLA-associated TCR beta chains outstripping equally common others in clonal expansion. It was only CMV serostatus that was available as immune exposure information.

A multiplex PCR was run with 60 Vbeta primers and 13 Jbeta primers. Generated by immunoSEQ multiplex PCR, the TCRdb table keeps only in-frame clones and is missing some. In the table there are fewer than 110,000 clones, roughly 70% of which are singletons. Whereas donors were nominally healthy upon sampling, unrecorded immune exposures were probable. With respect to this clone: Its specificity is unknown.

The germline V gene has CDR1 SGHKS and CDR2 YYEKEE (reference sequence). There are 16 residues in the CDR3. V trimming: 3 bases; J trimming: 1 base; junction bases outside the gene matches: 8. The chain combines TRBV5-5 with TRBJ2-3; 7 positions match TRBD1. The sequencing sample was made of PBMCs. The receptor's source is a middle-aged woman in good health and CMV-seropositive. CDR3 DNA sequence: TGTGCCAGCAGCTATAGTGACAGGGTCGGCACAGATACGCAGTATTTT. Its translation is CASSYSDRVGTDTQYF.